This TCR beta chain emerged from a study of cytomegalovirus exposure and HLA in healthy donors. Primers for the PCR totalled 60 Vbeta and 13 Jbeta. This table comes from immunoSEQ multiplex PCR, and its TCRdb copy is limited to in-frame clones, with some not included. The repertoire includes fewer than 90,000 clones, around 70% of them detected once, and approximately 7.6% sits in the top ten. Trimming removed 3 bases from V and 6 bases from J, with 9 bases in between. CDR3 length equals 13 residues. Germline V gene lookup returns CDR1 MNHNY and CDR2 SVGAGI (reference sequence). Sequencing was carried out using PBMCs. This receptor was identified in a man in his forties in good health and CMV-seropositive. V is TRBV6-6 and J is TRBJ2-1, with a possible D match to TRBD2 (5 bases). The CDR3 DNA is TGTGCCAGCAGTTATGGGAGTGTCAATGAGCAGTTCTTC. Protein: CASSYGSVNEQFF.